A selection of T cell receptor beta chains follows, all from one sample in a study of Ad26.COV2.S vaccination and SARS-CoV-2 variants. Repertoires were generated with immunoSEQ multiplex PCR, while TCRdb's copy carries only in-frame clones and drops some. Of roughly 240,000 clones listed, roughly 90% were seen once; the top ten hold about 10%. The starting material was peripheral blood, obtained in a trial of Ad26.COV2.S vaccine versus placebo. The receptor set was obtained from a person aged 18 to 65 who received the Ad26.COV2.S COVID-19 vaccine or a placebo. The conserved cysteine and the conserved F or W are not part of the CDR3 here.

V gene: TRBV28
J gene: TRBJ2-6
CDR3 protein: ASSSPSLSGANVLT

V gene: TRBV10-3
J gene: TRBJ1-2
CDR3 protein: AITPGTGRRGGYT

V gene: TRBV19
J gene: TRBJ1-1
CDR3 protein: ASSISTVLNTEAF

V gene: TRBV5-1
J gene: TRBJ2-5
CDR3 protein: ASSPKGGETQY

V gene: TRBV11-2
J gene: TRBJ2-7
CDR3 protein: ASSLDWVLGYEQY

V gene: TRBV2
J gene: TRBJ1-1
CDR3 protein: ASSDTGSGTEAF

V gene: TRBV7-9
J gene: TRBJ1-6
CDR3 protein: ASSLGDREGSPLH

V gene: TRBV11-2
J gene: TRBJ1-1
CDR3 protein: ASSRLGVAEAF

V gene: TRBV7-7
J gene: TRBJ2-1
CDR3 protein: ASSRGTPLGGGNEQF

V gene: TRBV13
J gene: TRBJ2-7
CDR3 protein: ASSTRGTVAYEQY

V gene: TRBV11-1
J gene: TRBJ2-3
CDR3 protein: ASSLVFVSPDTQY

V gene: TRBV28
J gene: TRBJ1-2
CDR3 protein: ASSLLAGGGGYT

V gene: TRBV5-1
J gene: TRBJ1-5
CDR3 protein: ASSSTGNQPQH

V gene: TRBV19
J gene: TRBJ1-1
CDR3 protein: ASSIGRVNTEAF

V gene: TRBV15
J gene: TRBJ2-7
CDR3 protein: ATSRGLNYEQY

V gene: TRBV11-3
J gene: TRBJ1-6
CDR3 protein: ASYMKVLNSPLH

V gene: TRBV28
J gene: TRBJ1-5
CDR3 protein: ASSYDQPQH

V gene: TRBV28
J gene: TRBJ1-4
CDR3 protein: ASSLYGEKLF

V gene: TRBV28
J gene: TRBJ2-3
CDR3 protein: ASSRQSLWADTQY

V gene: TRBV5-4
J gene: TRBJ1-5
CDR3 protein: ASSLRDRDGNQPQH

V gene: TRBV2
J gene: TRBJ1-5
CDR3 protein: ASRGGQPNQPQH

V gene: TRBV5-1
J gene: TRBJ1-4
CDR3 protein: ASSLAAGTSTNEKLF

V gene: TRBV4-1
J gene: TRBJ2-5
CDR3 protein: ASSRARGGLETQY

V gene: TRBV10-3
J gene: TRBJ2-3
CDR3 protein: AIRVPSVGRGTDTQY

V gene: TRBV5-1
J gene: TRBJ1-6
CDR3 protein: ASSSSSRDKNSPLH

V gene: TRBV27
J gene: TRBJ1-5
CDR3 protein: ASSPQGSNQPQH

V gene: TRBV5-6
J gene: TRBJ2-7
CDR3 protein: ASSPGQGSYEQY

V gene: TRBV29-1
J gene: TRBJ2-5
CDR3 protein: SVGYGAEETQY

V gene: TRBV9
J gene: TRBJ2-1
CDR3 protein: ASSRRSGWADNEQF

V gene: TRBV7-8
J gene: TRBJ1-4
CDR3 protein: ASSFLSRGTNEKLF

V gene: TRBV6-5
J gene: TRBJ2-3
CDR3 protein: ATLNRVGKSDTQY

V gene: TRBV5-1
J gene: TRBJ1-2
CDR3 protein: ASSNRDTLDYGYT

V gene: TRBV2
J gene: TRBJ2-7
CDR3 protein: ASSDGRGLASSEQY

V gene: TRBV10-3
J gene: TRBJ2-1
CDR3 protein: AIGRTSNEQF

V gene: TRBV7-9
J gene: TRBJ1-2
CDR3 protein: ASSSPGYGDYGYT

V gene: TRBV19
J gene: TRBJ2-6
CDR3 protein: ASSIEGVGANVLT

V gene: TRBV28
J gene: TRBJ1-4
CDR3 protein: ASRSQGNEKLF

V gene: TRBV6-5
J gene: TRBJ2-1
CDR3 protein: ASSYSGRFIGNEQF

V gene: TRBV11-2
J gene: TRBJ2-1
CDR3 protein: ASSPGDRYSYNEQF

V gene: TRBV19
J gene: TRBJ1-6
CDR3 protein: ASSIPQDNSPLH

V gene: TRBV5-4
J gene: TRBJ1-6
CDR3 protein: ASSSRGASDSPLH

V gene: TRBV11-2
J gene: TRBJ1-5
CDR3 protein: ASSQTQGNQPQH

V gene: TRBV10-3
J gene: TRBJ1-1
CDR3 protein: AISESTGSGWNTEAF

V gene: TRBV10-2
J gene: TRBJ1-1
CDR3 protein: ASITDSSMNTEAF

V gene: TRBV9
J gene: TRBJ2-1
CDR3 protein: ASSVVEHYNEQF

V gene: TRBV7-2
J gene: TRBJ2-3
CDR3 protein: ASSLGDRFSTDTQY

V gene: TRBV30
J gene: TRBJ2-3
CDR3 protein: AWSVGQVHTDTQY

V gene: TRBV18
J gene: TRBJ2-1
CDR3 protein: ASSRVTEQF

V gene: TRBV11-2
J gene: TRBJ1-2
CDR3 protein: ASSSLDRGGYT

V gene: TRBV19
J gene: TRBJ1-5
CDR3 protein: ASSIPGAIQPQH

V gene: TRBV10-1
J gene: TRBJ2-7
CDR3 protein: ASKGQGSEQY

V gene: TRBV28
J gene: TRBJ2-7
CDR3 protein: ASRLPGQGGSEQY